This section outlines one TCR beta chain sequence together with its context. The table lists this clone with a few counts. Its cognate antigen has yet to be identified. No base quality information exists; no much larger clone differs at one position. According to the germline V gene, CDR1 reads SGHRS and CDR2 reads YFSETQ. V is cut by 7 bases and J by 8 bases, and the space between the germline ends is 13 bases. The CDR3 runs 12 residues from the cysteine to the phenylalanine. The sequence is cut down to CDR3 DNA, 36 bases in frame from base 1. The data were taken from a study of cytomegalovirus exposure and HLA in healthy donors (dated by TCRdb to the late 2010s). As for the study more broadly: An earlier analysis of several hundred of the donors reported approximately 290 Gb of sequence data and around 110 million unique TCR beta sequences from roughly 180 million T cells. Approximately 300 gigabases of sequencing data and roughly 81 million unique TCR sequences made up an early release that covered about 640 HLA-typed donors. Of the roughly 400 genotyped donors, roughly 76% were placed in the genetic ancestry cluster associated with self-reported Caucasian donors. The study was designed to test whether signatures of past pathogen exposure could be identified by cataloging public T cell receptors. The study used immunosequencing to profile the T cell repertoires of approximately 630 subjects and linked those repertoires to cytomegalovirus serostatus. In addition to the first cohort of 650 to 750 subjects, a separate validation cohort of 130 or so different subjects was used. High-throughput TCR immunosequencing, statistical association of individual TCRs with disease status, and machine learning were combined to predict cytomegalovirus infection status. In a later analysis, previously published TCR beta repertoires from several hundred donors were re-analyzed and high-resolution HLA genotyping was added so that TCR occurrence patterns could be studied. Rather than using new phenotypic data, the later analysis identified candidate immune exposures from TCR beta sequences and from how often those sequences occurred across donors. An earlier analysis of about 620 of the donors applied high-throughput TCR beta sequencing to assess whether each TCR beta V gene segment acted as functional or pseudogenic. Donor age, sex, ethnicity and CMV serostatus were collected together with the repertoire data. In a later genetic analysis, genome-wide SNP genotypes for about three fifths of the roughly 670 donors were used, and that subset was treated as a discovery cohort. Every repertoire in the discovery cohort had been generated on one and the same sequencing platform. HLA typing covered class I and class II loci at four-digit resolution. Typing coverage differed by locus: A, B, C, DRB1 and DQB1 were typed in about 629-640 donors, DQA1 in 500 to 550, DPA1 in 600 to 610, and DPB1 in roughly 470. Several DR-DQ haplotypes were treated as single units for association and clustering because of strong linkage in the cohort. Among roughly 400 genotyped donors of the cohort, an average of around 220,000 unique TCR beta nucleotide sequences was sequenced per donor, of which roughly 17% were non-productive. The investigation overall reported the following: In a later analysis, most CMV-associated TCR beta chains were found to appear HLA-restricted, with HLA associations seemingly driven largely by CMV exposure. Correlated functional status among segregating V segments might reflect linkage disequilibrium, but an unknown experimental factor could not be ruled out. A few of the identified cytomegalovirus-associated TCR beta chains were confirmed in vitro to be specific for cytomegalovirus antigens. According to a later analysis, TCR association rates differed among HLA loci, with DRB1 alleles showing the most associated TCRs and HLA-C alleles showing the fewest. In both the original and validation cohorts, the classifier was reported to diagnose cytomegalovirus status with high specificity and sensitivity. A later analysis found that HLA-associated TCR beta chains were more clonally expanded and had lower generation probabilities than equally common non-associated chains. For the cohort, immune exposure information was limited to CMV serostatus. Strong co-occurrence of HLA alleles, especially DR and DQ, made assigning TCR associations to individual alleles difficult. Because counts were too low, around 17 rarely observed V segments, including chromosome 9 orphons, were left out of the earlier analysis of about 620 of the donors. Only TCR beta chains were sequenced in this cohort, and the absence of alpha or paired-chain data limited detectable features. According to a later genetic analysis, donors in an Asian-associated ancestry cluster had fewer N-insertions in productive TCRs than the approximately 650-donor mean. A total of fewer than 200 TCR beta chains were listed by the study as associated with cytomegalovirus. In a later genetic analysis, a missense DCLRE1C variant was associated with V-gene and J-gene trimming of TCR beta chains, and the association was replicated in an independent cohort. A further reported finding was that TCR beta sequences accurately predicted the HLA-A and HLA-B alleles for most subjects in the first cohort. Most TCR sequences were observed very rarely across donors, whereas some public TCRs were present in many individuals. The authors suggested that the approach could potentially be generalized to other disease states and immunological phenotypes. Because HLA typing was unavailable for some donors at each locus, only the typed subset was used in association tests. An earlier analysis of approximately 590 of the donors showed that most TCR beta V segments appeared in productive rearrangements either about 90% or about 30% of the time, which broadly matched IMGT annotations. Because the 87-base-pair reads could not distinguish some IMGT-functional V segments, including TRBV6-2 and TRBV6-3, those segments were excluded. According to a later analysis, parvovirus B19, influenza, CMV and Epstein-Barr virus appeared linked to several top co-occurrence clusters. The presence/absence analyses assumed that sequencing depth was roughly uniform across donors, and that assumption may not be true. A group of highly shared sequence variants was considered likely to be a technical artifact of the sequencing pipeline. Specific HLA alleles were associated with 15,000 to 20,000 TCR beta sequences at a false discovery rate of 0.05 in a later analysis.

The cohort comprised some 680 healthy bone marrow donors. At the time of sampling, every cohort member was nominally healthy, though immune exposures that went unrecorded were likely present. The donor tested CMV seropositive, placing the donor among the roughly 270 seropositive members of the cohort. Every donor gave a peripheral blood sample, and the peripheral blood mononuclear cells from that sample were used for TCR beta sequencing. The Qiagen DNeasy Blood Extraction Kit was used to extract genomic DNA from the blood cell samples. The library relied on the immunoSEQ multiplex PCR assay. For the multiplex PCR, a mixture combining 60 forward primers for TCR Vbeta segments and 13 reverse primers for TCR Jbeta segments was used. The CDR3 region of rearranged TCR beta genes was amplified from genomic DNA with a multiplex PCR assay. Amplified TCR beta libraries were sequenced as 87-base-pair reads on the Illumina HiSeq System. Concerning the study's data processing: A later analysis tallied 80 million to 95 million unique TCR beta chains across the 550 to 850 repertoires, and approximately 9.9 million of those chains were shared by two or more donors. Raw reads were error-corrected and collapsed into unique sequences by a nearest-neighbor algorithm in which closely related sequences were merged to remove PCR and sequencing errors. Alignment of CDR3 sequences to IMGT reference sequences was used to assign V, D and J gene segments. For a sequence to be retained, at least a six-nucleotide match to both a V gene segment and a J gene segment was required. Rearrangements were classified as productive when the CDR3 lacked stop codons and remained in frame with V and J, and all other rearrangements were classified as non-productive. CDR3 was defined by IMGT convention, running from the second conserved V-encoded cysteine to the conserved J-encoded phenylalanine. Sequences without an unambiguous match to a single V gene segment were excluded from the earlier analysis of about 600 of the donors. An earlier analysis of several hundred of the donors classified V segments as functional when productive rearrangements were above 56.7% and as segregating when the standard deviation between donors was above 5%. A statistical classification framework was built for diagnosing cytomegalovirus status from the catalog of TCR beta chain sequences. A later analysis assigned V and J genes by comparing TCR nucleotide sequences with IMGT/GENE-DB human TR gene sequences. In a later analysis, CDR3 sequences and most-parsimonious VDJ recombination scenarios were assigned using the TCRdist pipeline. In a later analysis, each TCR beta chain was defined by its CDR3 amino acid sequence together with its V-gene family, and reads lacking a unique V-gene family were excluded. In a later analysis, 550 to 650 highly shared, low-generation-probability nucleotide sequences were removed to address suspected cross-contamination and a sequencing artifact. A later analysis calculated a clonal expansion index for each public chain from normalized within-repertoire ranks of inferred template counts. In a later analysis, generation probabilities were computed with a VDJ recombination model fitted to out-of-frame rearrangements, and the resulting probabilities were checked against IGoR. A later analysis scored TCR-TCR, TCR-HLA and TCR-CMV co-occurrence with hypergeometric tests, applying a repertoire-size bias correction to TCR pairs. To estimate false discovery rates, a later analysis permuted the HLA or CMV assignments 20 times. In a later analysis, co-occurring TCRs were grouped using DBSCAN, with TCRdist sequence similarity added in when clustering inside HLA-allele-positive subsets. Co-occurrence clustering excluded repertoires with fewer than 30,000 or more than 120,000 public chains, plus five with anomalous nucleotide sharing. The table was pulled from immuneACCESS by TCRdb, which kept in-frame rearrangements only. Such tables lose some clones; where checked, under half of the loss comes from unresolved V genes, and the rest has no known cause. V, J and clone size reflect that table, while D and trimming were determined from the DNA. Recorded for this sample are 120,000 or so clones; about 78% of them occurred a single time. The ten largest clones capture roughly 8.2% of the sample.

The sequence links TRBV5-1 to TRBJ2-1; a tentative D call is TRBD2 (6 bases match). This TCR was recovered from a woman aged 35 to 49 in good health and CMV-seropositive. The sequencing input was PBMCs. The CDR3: CASRLGGDEQFF. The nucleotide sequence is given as TGCGCCAGCCGGCTAGGAGGGGATGAGCAGTTCTTC. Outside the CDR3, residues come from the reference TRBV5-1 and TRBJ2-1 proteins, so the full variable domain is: KAGVTQTPRYLIKTRGQQVTLSCSPISGHRSVSWYQQTPGQGLQFLFEYFSETQRNKGNFPGRFSGRQFSNSRSEMNVSTLELGDSALYLCASRLGGDEQFFGPGTRLTVL.